This TCR beta chain was retrieved from a study of blood T cell repertoires in COVID-19 (dated by TCRdb to the early 2020s). Some background on the complete study: Collaborator samples came from the United States, Italy and Spain and covered acute and convalescent phases of COVID-19. Subjects who had been exposed to COVID-19, were actively infected with it, or had recovered from it provided the deeply sampled blood TCRbeta repertoires that made up the dataset. The material from the prospective study consisted of cDNA or gDNA derived from T cells, B-cell-depleted T cells, or PBMCs. A freely available public database, intended as a resource for researchers studying the immune response to SARS-CoV-2, is where the repertoires were released. Samples came from the ongoing ImmuneRACE study (first 160 participants) plus 1,254 subjects from 6 global collaborators. The sample metadata nearly always contained a de-identified subject ID, COVID-19 status, age in years and sex. HLA class I and class II types, where available, came from metadata supplied by the sample provider rather than from assay-based typing. General findings and caveats noted by the study authors: How much clinical and demographic metadata was included differed by source and by participant, and the metadata was provided uncurated.

With regard to this clone: Its antigen specificity is not known. Per-base quality was not reported, and no clone a single base away is much larger than it.

Via the germline V gene (reference sequence), CDR1 is LGHDT and CDR2 YNNKEL. Inclusive of the bounding cysteine and phenylalanine, the CDR3 is 11 residues long. The CDR3 DNA has 33 bases and is translated from base 1. V is clipped by 1 base and J by 8 bases, and the sequence between their germline boundaries is 3 bases long. The collaborating institutions used their own protocols to collect whole blood in K2EDTA tubes. Collaborator samples were shipped for TCRbeta analysis as frozen whole blood, isolated PBMCs, or DNA extracted from either sample type. TCRbeta CDR3 regions were amplified from genomic DNA by means of the immunoSEQ Assay, a bias-controlled multiplex PCR. The study's own analysis went as follows. The number of nucleated cells in each sample was estimated from the amplification of reference gene primers within the assay. Sequence reads were collapsed and filtered to measure the absolute abundance of every unique TCRbeta CDR3 rearrangement. For each sample, productive Simpson clonality was calculated by taking the square root of Simpson's diversity index across productive rearrangements. Sourced from immuneACCESS, this table was stored by TCRdb with only in-frame sequences that have V and J called. A share of the clones is absent; for the studies checked, an unresolved V gene accounts for under half, and the remainder has no known explanation. The V and J calls and clone size come from that table; D and trimming were worked out from the DNA. Within this sample are 140,000 to 150,000 clones, with approximately 89% of them counted one time only. The ten most abundant clones make up about 1.8% of the sample.

The sequence links TRBV3-1 (or the pseudogene TRBV3-2) to TRBJ2-1; the D gene identity is not certain. Sequences were obtained from peripheral blood. The receptor was derived from a woman aged 50 to 65 with acute or convalescent COVID-19. Here is the DNA: TGTGCCAGCAGCCAAGCCGATGAGCAGTTCTTC. Protein translation: CASSQADEQFF.